This entry describes one TCR beta chain. The antigen remains unidentified. The record originates from a study of beta chain features in type 1 diabetes. Points from the study as a whole: For Type 1 diabetes patients, all four CD4+ subsets carried TCRB CDR3s that were moderately but significantly shorter.

Reverse transcribing all isolated RNA meant expressed TCRB transcripts were sequenced. Sequencing used immunoSEQ multiplex PCR; TCRdb keeps in-frame clones, though not all of them. Altogether under 150,000 clones are present, 9% being singletons, with the ten largest covering about 0.7%. CDR1 and CDR2 from the germline V gene are SNHLY and FYNNEI. CDR3 size: 15 residues. Trimming cost V 8 bases and J 2 bases, with 16 bases left between them. The gene calls are TRBV2 and TRBJ2-1; D possibly corresponds to TRBD2 (5 bases). This TCR derives from a man aged 25 to 40 with type 1 diabetes. The sample consisted of central memory CD4+ T cells from blood. The CDR3 DNA reads as TGTGCCAGCTCTGGGGTTGTCGGGACCTACAATGAGCAGTTCTTC. Amino acids: CASSGVVGTYNEQFF.